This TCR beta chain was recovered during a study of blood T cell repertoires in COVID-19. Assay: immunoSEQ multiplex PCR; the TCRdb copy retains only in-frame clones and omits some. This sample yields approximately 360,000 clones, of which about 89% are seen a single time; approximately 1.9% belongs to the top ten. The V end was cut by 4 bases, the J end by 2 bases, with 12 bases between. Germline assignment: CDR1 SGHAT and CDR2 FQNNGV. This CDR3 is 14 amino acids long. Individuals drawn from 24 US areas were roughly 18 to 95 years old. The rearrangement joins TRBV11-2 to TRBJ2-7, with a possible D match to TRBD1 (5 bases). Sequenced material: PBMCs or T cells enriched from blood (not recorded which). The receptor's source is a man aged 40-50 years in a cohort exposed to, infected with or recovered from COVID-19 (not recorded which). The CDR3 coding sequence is TGTGCCAGCAGCTCTCACACAGGAACCTACGAGCAGTACTTC. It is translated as CASSSHTGTYEQYF. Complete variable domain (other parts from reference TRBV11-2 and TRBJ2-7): EAGVAQSPRYKIIEKRQSVAFWCNPISGHATLYWYQQILGQGPKLLIQFQNNGVVDDSQLPKDRFSAERLKGVDSTLKIQPAKLEDSAVYLCASSSHTGTYEQYFGPGTRLTVT.